Described below is a single T cell receptor beta chain sequence and its context. No antigen is known for it. This record belongs to a study of blood T cells in healthy people across ages. For the second PCR, which ran for about 6 to 11 cycles, a sample-barcoded 5' primer and a J-beta primer mix were used. A 12-random-nucleotide template-switch adaptor tagged each cDNA molecule. MiXCR, run by TCRdb on the 5' RACE reads, gives a single entry per CDR3 protein. Seen here are approximately 1.5 million distinct CDR3 sequences, 40% to 45% observed once, and the top ten hold around 4%. Study results and caveats: PBMCs were not sorted, which prevented a conclusive comparison of naive versus antigen-experienced cells.

Donor samples were obtained from healthy Caucasian individuals from Russia, aged 6 to 90. This CDR3 spans 14 amino acids. CDR1 is SQVTM, CDR2 ANQGSEA, per germline. Deletions cut 1 base from V and 4 bases from J, with 13 bases between. This sequence originates from a young woman in good health. The chain uses TRBV29-1 and TRBJ1-2; a weak D match, TRBD1 (6 bases). The sample consisted of blood. The CDR3 reads CSVEGGRGGYGYTF. CDR3 coding DNA: TGCAGCGTTGAAGGCGGACGAGGGGGCTATGGCTACACCTTC.